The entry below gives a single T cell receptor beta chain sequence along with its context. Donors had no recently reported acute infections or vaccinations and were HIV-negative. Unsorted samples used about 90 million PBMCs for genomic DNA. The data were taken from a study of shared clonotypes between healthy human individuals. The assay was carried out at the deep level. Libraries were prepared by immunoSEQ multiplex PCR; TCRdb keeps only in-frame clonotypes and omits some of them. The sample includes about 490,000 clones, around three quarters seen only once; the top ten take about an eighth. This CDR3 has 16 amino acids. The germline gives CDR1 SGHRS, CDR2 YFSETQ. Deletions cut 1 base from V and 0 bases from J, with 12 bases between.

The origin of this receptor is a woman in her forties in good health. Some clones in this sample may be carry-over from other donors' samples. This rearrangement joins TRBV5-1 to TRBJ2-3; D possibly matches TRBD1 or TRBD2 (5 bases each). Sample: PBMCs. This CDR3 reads CASSLFGGVSTDTQYF. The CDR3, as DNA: TGCGCCAGCAGCTTGTTTGGGGGAGTGAGCACAGATACGCAGTATTTT.